Sequencing of this T cell receptor beta chain was carried out in a study of blood T cell repertoires in COVID-19. CDR1 is MDHEN and CDR2 is SYDVKM in the germline V gene. This CDR3 contains 18 residues. V gave up 6 bases and J gave up 1 base; unmatched junction bases: 13. The age range of participants was about 18 to 90 years, with residence in under 25 US areas. Among Cohort 3 donors, those recovered had two negative PCRs, clearance, or symptom resolution. Libraries were prepared by immunoSEQ multiplex PCR; TCRdb keeps only in-frame clonotypes and omits some of them. The data hold over 200,000 clones, with around 89% observed a single time. In its sample, this clone was seen once.

The clonotype originates from a man aged 30 to 45 who had recovered from COVID-19. V is TRBV28 and J is TRBJ1-1, with 11 bases aligning to TRBD1. Specimen: PBMCs or T cells enriched from blood (not recorded which). The CDR3 region has the DNA TGTGCCAGCAGATTCGGGACAGGGGGAATGATCAGGAACACTGAAGCTTTCTTT. Amino acids: CASRFGTGGMIRNTEAFF.